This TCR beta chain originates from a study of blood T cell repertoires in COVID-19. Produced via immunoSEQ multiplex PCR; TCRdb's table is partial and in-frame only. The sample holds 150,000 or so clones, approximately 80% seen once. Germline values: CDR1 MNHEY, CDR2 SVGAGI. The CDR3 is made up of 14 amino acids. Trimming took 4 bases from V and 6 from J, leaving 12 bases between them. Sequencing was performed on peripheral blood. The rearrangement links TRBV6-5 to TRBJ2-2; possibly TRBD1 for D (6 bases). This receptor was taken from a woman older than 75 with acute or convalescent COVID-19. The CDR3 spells CASSSGAAPGELFF. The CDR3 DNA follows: TGTGCCAGCAGTTCAGGGGCGGCTCCCGGGGAGCTGTTTTTT.